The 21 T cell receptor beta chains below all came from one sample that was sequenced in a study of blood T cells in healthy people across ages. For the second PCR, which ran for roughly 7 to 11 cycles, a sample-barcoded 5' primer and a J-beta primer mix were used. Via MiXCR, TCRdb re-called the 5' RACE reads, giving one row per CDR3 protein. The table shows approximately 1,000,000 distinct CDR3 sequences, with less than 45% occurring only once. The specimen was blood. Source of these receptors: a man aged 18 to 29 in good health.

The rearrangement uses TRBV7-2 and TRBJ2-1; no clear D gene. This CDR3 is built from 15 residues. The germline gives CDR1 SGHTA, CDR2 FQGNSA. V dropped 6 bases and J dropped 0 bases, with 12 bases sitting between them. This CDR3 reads CASSSLVDSYNEQFF. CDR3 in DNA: TGTGCCAGCAGTTCCCTGGTGGACTCCTACAATGAGCAGTTCTTC.

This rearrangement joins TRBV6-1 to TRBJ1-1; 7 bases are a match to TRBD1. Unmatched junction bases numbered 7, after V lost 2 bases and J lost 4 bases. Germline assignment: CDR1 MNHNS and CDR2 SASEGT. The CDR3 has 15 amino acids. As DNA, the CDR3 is TGTGCCAGCAGTGAAAGACAGGGATATAGCACTGAAGCTTTCTTT. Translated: CASSERQGYSTEAFF.

The CDR3 sequence: CASSLDNTGGSGYTF. The CDR3, as DNA: TGCGCCAGCAGCTTGGATAATACAGGGGGTTCCGGCTACACCTTC. The V call is TRBV5-1, the J call TRBJ1-2; 8 bases are shared with TRBD1. V shed 0 bases and J 8 bases; nucleotides not matched to a gene: 9. The CDR3 extends over 15 amino acids. Germline CDR1 reads SGHRS; CDR2 reads YFSETQ. Based on the CDR3 plus reference TRBV5-1 and TRBJ1-2, the full variable domain is KAGVTQTPRYLIKTRGQQVTLSCSPISGHRSVSWYQQTPGQGLQFLFEYFSETQRNKGNFPGRFSGRQFSNSRSEMNVSTLELGDSALYLCASSLDNTGGSGYTFGSGTRLTVV.

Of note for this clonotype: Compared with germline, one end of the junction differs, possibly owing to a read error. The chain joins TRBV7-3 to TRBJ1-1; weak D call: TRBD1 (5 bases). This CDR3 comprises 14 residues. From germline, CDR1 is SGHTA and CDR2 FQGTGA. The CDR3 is CTSSLQGRGTEAFF. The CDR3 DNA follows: TGTACCAGCAGCCTCCAGGGTAGGGGAACTGAAGCTTTCTTT. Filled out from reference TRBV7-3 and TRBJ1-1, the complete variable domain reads GAGVSQTPSNKVTEKGKYVELRCDPISGHTALYWYRQSLGQGPEFLIYFQGTGAADDSGLPNDRFFAVRPEGSVSTLKIQRTERGDSAVYLCTSSLQGRGTEAFFGQGTRLTVV.

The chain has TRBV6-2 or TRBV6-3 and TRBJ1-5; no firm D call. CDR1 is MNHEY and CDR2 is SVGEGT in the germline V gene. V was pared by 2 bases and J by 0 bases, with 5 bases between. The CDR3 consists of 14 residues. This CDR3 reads CASSYVDSNQPQHF. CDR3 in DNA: TGTGCCAGCAGTTACGTTGATAGCAATCAGCCCCAGCATTTT.

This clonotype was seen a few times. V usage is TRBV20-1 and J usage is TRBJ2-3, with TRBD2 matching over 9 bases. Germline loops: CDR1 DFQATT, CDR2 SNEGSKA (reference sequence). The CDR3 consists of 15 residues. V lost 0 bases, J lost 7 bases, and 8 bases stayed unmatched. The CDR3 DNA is TGCAGTGCTAGAGATCGCGGGGGGGCACCCAATACGCAGTATTTT. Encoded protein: CSARDRGGAPNTQYF.

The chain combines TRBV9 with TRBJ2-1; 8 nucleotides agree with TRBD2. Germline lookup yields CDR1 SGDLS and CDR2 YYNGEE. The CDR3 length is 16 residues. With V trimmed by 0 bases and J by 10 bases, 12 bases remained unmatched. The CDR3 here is CASSVEAGLDRREQFF. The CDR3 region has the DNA TGTGCCAGCAGCGTAGAGGCGGGACTAGATCGTCGCGAGCAGTTCTTC.

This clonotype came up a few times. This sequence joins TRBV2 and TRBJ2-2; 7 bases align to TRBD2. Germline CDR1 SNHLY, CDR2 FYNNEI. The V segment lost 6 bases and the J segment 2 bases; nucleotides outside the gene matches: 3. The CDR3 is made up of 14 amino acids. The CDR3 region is CASRGGINTGELFF. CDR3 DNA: TGTGCCAGCAGGGGGGGGATCAACACCGGGGAGCTGTTTTTT.

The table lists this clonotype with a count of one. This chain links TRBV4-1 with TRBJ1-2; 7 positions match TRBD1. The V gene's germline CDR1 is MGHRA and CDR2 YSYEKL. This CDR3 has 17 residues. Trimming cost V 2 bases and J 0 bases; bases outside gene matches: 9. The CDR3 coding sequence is TGCGCCAGCAGCCAACCGCTGGACAGGAAAACTAACTATGGCTACACCTTC. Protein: CASSQPLDRKTNYGYTF.

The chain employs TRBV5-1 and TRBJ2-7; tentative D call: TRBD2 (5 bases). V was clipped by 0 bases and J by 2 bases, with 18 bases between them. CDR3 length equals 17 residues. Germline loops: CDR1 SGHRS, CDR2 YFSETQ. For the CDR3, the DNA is TGCGCCAGCAGCTTGGGGTCCCTCGGACTGCCTACCTACGAGCAGTACTTC. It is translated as CASSLGSLGLPTYEQYF.

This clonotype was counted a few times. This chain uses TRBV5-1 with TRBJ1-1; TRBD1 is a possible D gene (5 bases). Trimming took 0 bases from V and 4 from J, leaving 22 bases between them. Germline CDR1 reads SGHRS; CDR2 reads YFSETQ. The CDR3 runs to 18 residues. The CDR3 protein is CASSLVSRSAGPGTEAFF. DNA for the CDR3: TGCGCCAGCAGCTTGGTGAGTCGGTCAGCGGGGCCGGGCACTGAAGCTTTCTTT.

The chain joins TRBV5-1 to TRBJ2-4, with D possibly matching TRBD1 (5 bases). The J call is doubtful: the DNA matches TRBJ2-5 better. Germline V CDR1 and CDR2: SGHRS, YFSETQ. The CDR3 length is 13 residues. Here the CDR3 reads CASRRGLQETQYF. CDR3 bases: TGCGCCAGCAGAAGGGGCCTCCAAGAGACCCAGTACTTC.

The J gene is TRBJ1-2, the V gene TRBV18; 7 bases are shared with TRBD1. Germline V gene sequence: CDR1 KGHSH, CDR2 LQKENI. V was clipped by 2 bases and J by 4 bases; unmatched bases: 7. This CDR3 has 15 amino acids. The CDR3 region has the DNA TGTGCCAGCTCACCATTGCAGGGGGAAGGCTATGGCTACACCTTC. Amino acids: CASSPLQGEGYGYTF. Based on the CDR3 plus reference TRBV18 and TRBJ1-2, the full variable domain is NAGVMQNPRHLVRRRGQEARLRCSPMKGHSHVYWYRQLPEEGLKFMVYLQKENIIDESGMPKERFSAEFPKEGPSILRIQQVVRGDSAAYFCASSPLQGEGYGYTFGSGTRLTVV.

The DNA of the CDR3 is TGTGCCAGCGGGCGACAGGGAAGGGTAGCTTTCTTT. This gives the protein CASGRQGRVAFF. The gene calls are TRBV2 and TRBJ1-1; 7 positions match TRBD1. The CDR3 length is 12 residues. After removal of 8 bases from V and 10 bases from J, the junction contained 10 bases not matched to a gene. The germline V gene has CDR1 SNHLY and CDR2 FYNNEI.

The CDR3 loop reads CAISEADGQGGHEQYF. The CDR3 nucleotides read TGTGCCATCAGTGAGGCGGATGGACAAGGCGGCCATGAGCAGTACTTC. This rearrangement joins TRBV10-3 to TRBJ2-5; a weak D match, TRBD1 (5 bases). Looked up from germline, CDR1 is ENHRY and CDR2 is SYGVKD. This CDR3 is 16 amino acids long. Trimming left V 2 bases short and J 11 bases short, with 24 bases between.

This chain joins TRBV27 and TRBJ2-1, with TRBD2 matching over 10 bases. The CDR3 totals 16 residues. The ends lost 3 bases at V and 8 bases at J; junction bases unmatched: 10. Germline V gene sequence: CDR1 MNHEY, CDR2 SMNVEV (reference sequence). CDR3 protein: CASSLSGGDIKYEQFF. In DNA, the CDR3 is TGTGCCAGCAGTTTGAGCGGGGGGGATATTAAGTATGAGCAGTTCTTC.

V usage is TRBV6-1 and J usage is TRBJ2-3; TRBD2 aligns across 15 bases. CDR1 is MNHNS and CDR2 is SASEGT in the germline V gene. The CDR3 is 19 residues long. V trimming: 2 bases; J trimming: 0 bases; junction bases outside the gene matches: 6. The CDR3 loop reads CASSERVGLAGGSTDTQYF. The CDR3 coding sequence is TGTGCCAGCAGTGAAAGAGTGGGACTAGCGGGGGGAAGCACAGATACGCAGTATTTT.

This CDR3 is CASSLGRALYEQYF. The CDR3 DNA follows: TGCGCCAGCAGCCTGGGACGGGCGCTCTACGAGCAGTACTTC. The chain couples TRBV5-1 to TRBJ2-7, with D perhaps given as TRBD1 or TRBD2 (5 bases each). Trimming stripped 4 bases from V and 3 bases from J, with 14 bases between. This CDR3 has 14 residues. The V gene's germline CDR1 is SGHRS and CDR2 YFSETQ.

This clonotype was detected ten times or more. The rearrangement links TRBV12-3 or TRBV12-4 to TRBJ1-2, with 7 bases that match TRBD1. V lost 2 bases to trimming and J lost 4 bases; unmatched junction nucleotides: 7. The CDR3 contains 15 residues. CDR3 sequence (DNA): TGTGCCAGCAGTTTACCAGACAGGGACCTCTATGGCTACACCTTC. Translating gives CASSLPDRDLYGYTF.

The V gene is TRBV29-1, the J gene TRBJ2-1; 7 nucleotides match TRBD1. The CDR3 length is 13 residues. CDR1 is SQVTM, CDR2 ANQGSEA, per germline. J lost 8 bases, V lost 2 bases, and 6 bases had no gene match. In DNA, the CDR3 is TGCAGCGTTGAAAGGGGGCTGGTCGATGAGCAGTTCTTC. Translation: CSVERGLVDEQFF.

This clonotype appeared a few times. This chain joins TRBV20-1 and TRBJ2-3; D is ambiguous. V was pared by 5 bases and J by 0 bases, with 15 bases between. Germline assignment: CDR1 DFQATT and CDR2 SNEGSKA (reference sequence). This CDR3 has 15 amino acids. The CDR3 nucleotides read TGCAGTGCTGCCCGACCCCAGTTTAGCACAGATACGCAGTATTTT. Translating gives CSAARPQFSTDTQYF.